Below, 32 T cell receptor beta chains from the same sample are listed, as sequenced in a study of blood T cell repertoires in COVID-19. The method was immunoSEQ multiplex PCR; TCRdb's version includes in-frame clones alone and lacks a portion of them. Among a few hundred thousand clones listed, roughly 89% were seen once. Sequenced material: peripheral blood. These receptors were obtained from a woman in her 40s who had recovered from COVID-19.

This sequence joins TRBV3-1 (or the pseudogene TRBV3-2) and TRBJ2-3; D call uncertain. V dropped 0 bases and J dropped 4 bases, with 8 bases sitting between them. Germline V gene lookup returns CDR1 LGHDT and CDR2 YNNKEL (reference sequence). The CDR3 has 14 residues. This CDR3 reads CASSQDLAADTQYF. In nucleotides, the CDR3 is TGTGCCAGCAGCCAAGACCTCGCAGCAGATACGCAGTATTTT.

The chain employs TRBV28 and TRBJ1-2; a possible D gene is TRBD1 (6 bases). V lost 10 bases and J 5 bases, leaving 14 bases between the germline ends. Germline lookup yields CDR1 MDHEN and CDR2 SYDVKM. The CDR3 contains 12 residues. For the CDR3, the DNA is TGTGCCATATCAACGAGGGGGTATGGCTACACCTTC. It encodes CAISTRGYGYTF.

In DNA, the CDR3 is TGTGCCAGCAGTTTTCGTGTTAGTAATGAAAAACTGTTTTTT. This sequence encodes CASSFRVSNEKLFF. The chain recombines TRBV6-5 with TRBJ1-4; the D is unclear. Germline lookup yields CDR1 MNHEY and CDR2 SVGAGI. The ends were cut back, 4 bases at V and 4 bases at J, with 10 bases in the middle. CDR3 length equals 14 residues.

This chain links TRBV28 with TRBJ1-5; D is ambiguous. Trimming took 8 bases from V and 7 from J, leaving 12 bases between them. CDR1 and CDR2 (germline): MDHEN, SYDVKM. The CDR3 length is 12 residues. CDR3 in DNA: TGTGCCAGCTGCCCTGACGGGCAGCCCCAGCATTTT. As protein: CASCPDGQPQHF. The entire variable domain, with the rest obtained from reference TRBV28 and TRBJ1-5, is as follows: DVKVTQSSRYLVKRTGEKVFLECVQDMDHENMFWYRQDPGLGLRLIYFSYDVKMKEKGDIPEGYSVSREKKERFSLILESASTNQTSMYLCASCPDGQPQHFGDGTRLSIL.

The chain is built from TRBV28 and TRBJ1-5, with a tentative D call TRBD1 (5 bases). The CDR3 consists of 14 residues. Germline V gives CDR1 MDHEN, CDR2 SYDVKM. Trimming stripped 4 bases from V and 2 bases from J, with 9 bases between. The CDR3, as DNA: TGTGCCAGCAGTTCCAGGGTTGGCAATCAGCCCCAGCATTTT. The encoded protein is CASSSRVGNQPQHF.

The genes are TRBV18 and TRBJ1-1; D is undetermined. From germline, CDR1 is KGHSH and CDR2 LQKENI. This CDR3 spans 14 amino acids. The V end was cut by 4 bases, the J end by 6 bases, with 15 bases between. The CDR3 loop is CASSLKLGVAEAFF. CDR3 bases: TGTGCCAGCTCACTTAAACTAGGTGTGGCTGAAGCTTTCTTT. Looking up the rest from reference TRBV18 and TRBJ1-1 gives the full variable domain: NAGVMQNPRHLVRRRGQEARLRCSPMKGHSHVYWYRQLPEEGLKFMVYLQKENIIDESGMPKERFSAEFPKEGPSILRIQQVVRGDSAAYFCASSLKLGVAEAFFGQGTRLTVV.

This clone was seen only once. The V call is TRBV7-2, the J call TRBJ2-4, with D tentatively TRBD1 (6 bases). Deletions cut 5 bases from V and 8 bases from J, with 13 bases between. Per germline, CDR1 SGHTA and CDR2 FQGNSA. The CDR3 length is 13 residues. The CDR3 is CASSVQEGDIQYF. CDR3 DNA: TGTGCCAGCAGCGTACAAGAGGGGGACATTCAGTACTTC.

This clone was observed a single time. The gene calls are TRBV5-6 and TRBJ2-5; the D gene is possibly TRBD2 (5 bases). Germline V CDR1 and CDR2: SGHDT, YYEEEE. This CDR3 is built from 13 residues. Trimming shortened V by 2 bases and J by 4 bases, and 9 bases separated the two germline ends. In nucleotides, the CDR3 is TGTGCCAGCAGCTTAGAGAGCGGAGAGACCCAGTACTTC. Translated: CASSLESGETQYF.

The gene calls are TRBV3-1 (or the pseudogene TRBV3-2) and TRBJ2-1, with D possibly matching TRBD2 (5 bases). The CDR3 has 15 amino acids. Germline V gene data show CDR1 as LGHDT and CDR2 as YNNKEL (reference sequence). Between the trimmed V and J ends, which lost 2 bases and 9 bases, there was a span of 17 bases. CDR3 DNA sequence: TGTGCCAGCAGCCAAACCGGATGGGAGAGAAGTGAGCAGTTCTTC. Its translation is CASSQTGWERSEQFF.

The rearrangement joins TRBV10-3 to TRBJ2-2; weak D call: TRBD2 (6 bases). V dropped 6 bases and J dropped 2 bases, with 13 bases sitting between them. The germline V gene encodes CDR1 ENHRY and CDR2 SYGVKD. The CDR3 spans 15 residues. Here the CDR3 DNA reads TGTGCCATCAGAGTTAGCGGCCCTAACACCGGGGAGCTGTTTTTT. Translation: CAIRVSGPNTGELFF.

This chain links TRBV11-2 with TRBJ2-1, with D uncertain. The CDR3 spans 14 residues. Per germline, CDR1 SGHAT and CDR2 FQNNGV. Trimming took off 0 bases at V and 3 bases at J, with 6 bases between the two ends. CDR3 nucleotides: TGTGCCAGCAGCTTAGATGGCAGCTACAATGAGCAGTTCTTC. Its protein product is CASSLDGSYNEQFF.

This rearrangement joins TRBV5-3 to TRBJ2-3; no clear D gene. TRBV5-3 is treated as an ORF (open reading frame) with a function not yet certain. Trimming pared 6 bases from V and 3 bases from J, leaving 11 bases between. This CDR3 contains 13 residues. CDR3 amino acids: CARTCGETDTQYF. The CDR3 DNA reads as TGTGCCAGAACCTGCGGTGAAACAGATACGCAGTATTTT.

The rearrangement links TRBV7-9 to TRBJ2-3, with D tentatively TRBD1 (6 bases). V was shortened by 7 bases and J by 2 bases, with 16 bases between the two germline ends. This CDR3 has 15 residues. The germline gives CDR1 SEHNR, CDR2 FQNEAQ (reference sequence). Here the CDR3 DNA reads TGTGCCAGCACCCCAGGGGAGCGGCACACAGATACGCAGTATTTT. Amino acids: CASTPGERHTDTQYF.

The chain employs TRBV11-2 and TRBJ1-2; no reliable D call. CDR1 and CDR2 (germline): SGHAT, FQNNGV. The CDR3 runs to 18 residues. V lost 1 base and J 3 bases, leaving 21 bases between the germline ends. The CDR3 DNA reads TGTGCCAGCAGCTTAGGGGTAACGCGGGGTGGAGGTCACTATGGCTACACCTTC. It specifies CASSLGVTRGGGHYGYTF.

This chain joins TRBV12-3 or TRBV12-4 and TRBJ1-1; possibly TRBD1 for D (5 bases). Deletions cut 3 bases from V and 6 bases from J, with 11 bases between. The CDR3 has 13 residues. The CDR3, as DNA: TGTGCCAGCAGTTTCTCCCAGGGATCTGAAGCTTTCTTT. Amino acid sequence: CASSFSQGSEAFF.

The rearrangement links TRBV5-1 to TRBJ2-3; D is possibly TRBD1 (6 bases). Germline V gene sequence: CDR1 SGHRS, CDR2 YFSETQ. V lost 0 bases to trimming and J lost 2 bases, with 7 bases between them. The CDR3 spans 14 residues. The CDR3 here is CASSLGQDTDTQYF. CDR3 in DNA: TGCGCCAGCAGCTTGGGACAGGACACAGATACGCAGTATTTT.

This clone was found a few times. The chain joins TRBV7-9 to TRBJ2-7; D is unclear. Germline V gene data show CDR1 as SEHNR and CDR2 as FQNEAQ (reference sequence). This CDR3 comprises 13 residues. Trimming removed 3 bases at V and 0 bases at J, with 6 bases between. The CDR3 region is CASSFTASYEQYF. DNA of the CDR3: TGTGCCAGCAGCTTTACAGCCTCCTACGAGCAGTACTTC. Supplemented by reference TRBV7-9 and TRBJ2-7, the full variable domain reads DTGVSQNPRHKITKRGQNVTFRCDPISEHNRLYWYRQTLGQGPEFLTYFQNEAQLEKSRLLSDRFSAERPKGSFSTLEIQRTEQGDSAMYLCASSFTASYEQYFGPGTRLTVT.

The rearrangement joins TRBV7-9 to TRBJ2-1; 8 bases are a match to TRBD2. CDR1 and CDR2 from the germline V gene are SEHNR and FQNEAQ (reference sequence). This CDR3 spans 17 amino acids. Trimming cost V 4 bases and J 8 bases; bases outside gene matches: 16. The DNA for the CDR3 is TGTGCCAGCAGCTACCAAGGGTGGCGGGAGGCCGCCTATGAGCAGTTCTTC. Translating gives CASSYQGWREAAYEQFF.

The gene calls are TRBV5-6 and TRBJ2-7, with D possibly being TRBD1 (5 bases). This CDR3 comprises 14 residues. Germline values: CDR1 SGHDT, CDR2 YYEEEE. Trimming took off 0 bases at V and 6 bases at J, with 13 bases between the two ends. The CDR3 region is CASSLVDGAPEQYF. For the CDR3, the DNA is TGTGCCAGCAGCTTGGTGGATGGGGCCCCCGAGCAGTACTTC.

J is TRBJ1-1 and V is TRBV10-3; 7 nucleotides line up with TRBD1. This CDR3 comprises 17 residues. V gave up 6 bases and J gave up 2 bases; unmatched junction bases: 15. Per germline, CDR1 ENHRY and CDR2 SYGVKD. The CDR3, as DNA: TGTGCCATCAGGGATTTACGACAGGGAGAGGGCAACACTGAAGCTTTCTTT. The encoded protein is CAIRDLRQGEGNTEAFF.

This rearrangement joins TRBV19 to TRBJ1-2; D gene uncertain. The ends were cut back, 4 bases at V and 3 bases at J, with 6 bases in the middle. Germline CDR1 is LNHDA and CDR2 is SQIVND (reference sequence). The CDR3 spans 12 residues. This chain's CDR3 is CASSTRDYGYTF. CDR3 bases: TGTGCCAGTAGTACCCGAGACTATGGCTACACCTTC.

The chain employs TRBV20-1 and TRBJ1-6; D perhaps matches TRBD1 (5 bases). Germline V gene lookup returns CDR1 DFQATT and CDR2 SNEGSKA (reference sequence). The CDR3 extends over 15 amino acids. V was trimmed by 3 bases and J by 5 bases, leaving 14 bases between them. The CDR3: CSASPIQGDNSPLHF. As DNA, the CDR3 is TGCAGTGCTAGTCCTATTCAGGGCGATAATTCACCCCTCCACTTT.

There are a few counts of this clone. V gene TRBV2 combines with J gene TRBJ2-1, with a weak D call TRBD1 (5 bases). The CDR3 has 15 amino acids. Germline V gives CDR1 SNHLY, CDR2 FYNNEI. V was trimmed by 2 bases and J by 6 bases, leaving 14 bases between them. CDR3 nucleotides: TGTGCCAGCAGTGAATACCCGGACAAGTCCAATGAGCAGTTCTTC. Its protein is CASSEYPDKSNEQFF. The whole variable domain, filled in from reference TRBV2 and TRBJ2-1, reads EPEVTQTPSHQVTQMGQEVILRCVPISNHLYFYWYRQILGQKVEFLVSFYNNEISEKSEIFDDQFSVERPDGSNFTLKIRSTKLEDSAMYFCASSEYPDKSNEQFFGPGTRLTVL.

This clone was picked up one time. This chain connects TRBV4-1 to TRBJ2-3; a possible D gene is TRBD2 (5 bases). The CDR3 totals 15 residues. From germline, CDR1 is MGHRA and CDR2 YSYEKL. V shed 2 bases and J shed 2 bases, with 11 bases lying between them. CDR3 sequence (DNA): TGCGCCAGCAGCCAATCCGGGATTGACACAGATACGCAGTATTTT. It translates to CASSQSGIDTDTQYF.

The chain uses TRBV2 and TRBJ1-2; TRBD1 is a possible D gene (6 bases). V lost 7 bases and J 12 bases, leaving 21 bases between the germline ends. The germline V gene encodes CDR1 SNHLY and CDR2 FYNNEI. There are 13 residues in the CDR3. CDR3 protein: CASIRPGQGRDTF. The CDR3 region has the DNA TGTGCCAGCATCCGTCCGGGACAAGGACGGGACACCTTC.

This clone has a handful of counts. The chain has TRBV25-1 and TRBJ2-1, with D perhaps matching TRBD2 (6 bases). The CDR3 runs to 14 residues. CDR1 and CDR2 from the germline V gene are MGHDK and SYGVNS. The V end lost 6 bases, the J end lost 5 bases, and 14 bases lay between the germline ends. This CDR3 reads CASRHAGGDNEQFF. CDR3 nucleotides: TGTGCCAGCAGACATGCCGGGGGAGACAATGAGCAGTTCTTC.

This clone was recorded only once. This sequence joins TRBV2 and TRBJ2-7; 11 bases line up with TRBD1. This CDR3 is 14 amino acids long. The V gene end was trimmed by 6 bases and the J gene end by 1 base; junction bases not matched to a gene: 2. From germline, CDR1 is SNHLY and CDR2 FYNNEI. CDR3 sequence: CASRGQGVSYEQYF. CDR3 DNA sequence: TGTGCCAGCAGGGGACAGGGGGTTTCCTACGAGCAGTACTTC.

V is TRBV2 and J is TRBJ1-4; a weak D match, TRBD1 (5 bases). The CDR3 consists of 12 residues. Germline V gene data show CDR1 as SNHLY and CDR2 as FYNNEI. Between the trimmed V and J ends, which lost 7 bases and 8 bases, there was a span of 11 bases. This chain's CDR3 is CASTQGREKLFF. CDR3 nucleotides: TGTGCCAGCACCCAGGGTAGGGAAAAACTGTTTTTT.

The V gene is TRBV18, the J gene TRBJ2-2, with 13 nucleotides matching TRBD2. V lost 2 bases to trimming and J lost 2 bases; unmatched junction nucleotides: 2. The CDR3 has 17 residues. Germline V CDR1 and CDR2: KGHSH, LQKENI. CDR3 protein: CASSPRTSGGNTGELFF. Here the CDR3 DNA reads TGTGCCAGCTCACCAAGGACTAGCGGGGGAAACACCGGGGAGCTGTTTTTT.

J is TRBJ1-6 and V is TRBV2; 7 positions agree with TRBD1. V gave up 8 bases and J gave up 7 bases; unmatched junction bases: 11. This CDR3 spans 15 amino acids. Per germline, CDR1 SNHLY and CDR2 FYNNEI. The CDR3 loop is CASDREGGKNSPLHF. The CDR3 region has the DNA TGTGCCAGCGATCGGGAAGGGGGCAAGAATTCACCCCTCCACTTT. Using reference TRBV2 and TRBJ1-6 for the parts outside the CDR3, the full variable domain is EPEVTQTPSHQVTQMGQEVILRCVPISNHLYFYWYRQILGQKVEFLVSFYNNEISEKSEIFDDQFSVERPDGSNFTLKIRSTKLEDSAMYFCASDREGGKNSPLHFGNGTRLTVT.

The chain uses TRBV6-5 and TRBJ2-1, with 7 bases identical to TRBD1. Unmatched junction bases numbered 0, after V lost 6 bases and J lost 7 bases. CDR1 and CDR2 (germline): MNHEY, SVGAGI. The CDR3 sequence is 11 residues long. DNA for the CDR3: TGTGCCAGCAGACAGGGGAATGAGCAGTTCTTC. Residues: CASRQGNEQFF.

The J gene is TRBJ1-2, the V gene TRBV11-2, with D tentatively TRBD1 (5 bases). CDR3 length equals 15 residues. Trimming left V 8 bases short and J 4 bases short, with 20 bases between. CDR1 and CDR2 (germline): SGHAT, FQNNGV. CDR3 amino acids: CASSPGLGHTYGYTF. In DNA form, the CDR3 reads TGTGCCAGCTCCCCCGGCCTCGGACACACCTATGGCTACACCTTC.